One sample yielded the 12 T cell receptor beta chains listed below, sequenced in a study of T-cell memory formation after mild COVID-19. A single record per CDR3 protein comes from TCRdb applying MiXCR to the 5' RACE reads. The sample comprises a few hundred thousand distinct CDR3 sequences, around a fifth of which are singletons, and around an eighth rests with the top ten. The sequenced sample consisted of PBMCs or a T cell subset sorted from them (not recorded which). Source of these receptors: an adult woman who had mild COVID-19 (a few samples of this study predate the infection). Cell type and time point are not known.

This clonotype was seen many times. The rearrangement uses TRBV12-3 or TRBV12-4 and TRBJ1-2, with no clear D. The CDR3 sequence is 14 residues long. The ends were cut back, 6 bases at V and 0 bases at J, with 11 bases in the middle. The CDR3 region is CASRGWSTNYGYTF. DNA of the CDR3: TGTGCCAGCAGGGGCTGGAGCACTAACTATGGCTACACCTTC.

This clonotype was seen a handful of times. The CDR3 region is CASSLDGIDTQYF. In nucleotides, the CDR3 is TGTGCCAGCAGCTTGGACGGTATTGATACGCAGTATTTT. V and J are TRBV5-6 and TRBJ2-3, with D unclear. Germline-derived CDR1 and CDR2 are SGHDT and YYEEEE. The V end lost 0 bases, the J end lost 6 bases, and 8 bases lay between the germline ends. The CDR3 is 13 amino acids.

The chain links TRBV4-1 to TRBJ1-5, with D possibly TRBD1 on 5 matching bases. The germline V and J ends were trimmed by 0 bases and 0 bases, with 12 bases remaining between them. This CDR3 spans 17 amino acids. Germline CDR1 reads MGHRA; CDR2 reads YSYEKL. The CDR3 DNA reads TGCGCCAGCAGCCAAGATGAAGGGACCTATAGCAATCAGCCCCAGCATTTT. It translates to CASSQDEGTYSNQPQHF.

There are a few counts of this clonotype. The CDR3 DNA reads as TGTGCCACCAGTGACGCCGGAGGACAGGGCCCAGAGCCCCAAGAGACCCAGTACTTC. This sequence encodes CATSDAGGQGPEPQETQYF. The chain links TRBV24-1 to TRBJ2-5; 8 bases agree with TRBD1. Germline CDR1 reads KGHDR; CDR2 reads SFDVKD. Trimming at V came to 4 bases and at J to 1 base, leaving 16 bases not matched to a gene. The CDR3 spans 19 residues.

This clonotype was seen many times. The rearrangement links TRBV5-1 to TRBJ1-5; the D is unclear. This CDR3 has 13 amino acids. The V and J ends lost 2 bases and 5 bases respectively, with 8 bases between them. Germline CDR1 SGHRS, CDR2 YFSETQ. Here the CDR3 reads CASSLSVDQPQHF. CDR3 coding DNA: TGCGCCAGCAGCTTAAGCGTAGATCAGCCCCAGCATTTT. Together with reference TRBV5-1 and TRBJ1-5, the CDR3 gives the full variable domain: KAGVTQTPRYLIKTRGQQVTLSCSPISGHRSVSWYQQTPGQGLQFLFEYFSETQRNKGNFPGRFSGRQFSNSRSEMNVSTLELGDSALYLCASSLSVDQPQHFGDGTRLSIL.

This clonotype was detected a few times. The rearrangement links TRBV7-8 to TRBJ1-1, with a tentative D call TRBD1 (6 bases). The V gene lost 2 bases and the J gene lost 4 bases, with 11 bases spanning the gap. The CDR3 contains 14 residues. CDR1 is SGHVS and CDR2 is FQNEAQ in the germline V gene. CDR3 loop: CASSLKGGGTEAFF. The DNA of the CDR3 is TGTGCCAGCAGCTTAAAGGGGGGTGGCACTGAAGCTTTCTTT.

CDR3 protein: CASSLVTGGLDTEAFF. The CDR3 region has the DNA TGCGCCAGCAGCTTGGTAACAGGGGGGTTGGACACTGAAGCTTTCTTT. The chain links TRBV5-1 to TRBJ1-1; 8 bases match TRBD1. Germline V gives CDR1 SGHRS, CDR2 YFSETQ. The CDR3 runs 16 residues. J gave up 3 bases and V 0 bases, and 7 bases lay outside the gene matches.

The rearrangement uses TRBV11-2 and TRBJ2-6; a weak D match, TRBD1 (6 bases). The V and J ends lost 5 bases and 2 bases respectively, with 13 bases between them. This CDR3 region has 16 residues. Germline loops: CDR1 SGHAT, CDR2 FQNNGV. DNA of the CDR3: TGTGCCAGCAGCCCAATGCCAGGGGCTGGGGCCAACGTCCTGACTTTC. Translating it yields CASSPMPGAGANVLTF. Filled out from reference TRBV11-2 and TRBJ2-6, the complete variable domain reads EAGVAQSPRYKIIEKRQSVAFWCNPISGHATLYWYQQILGQGPKLLIQFQNNGVVDDSQLPKDRFSAERLKGVDSTLKIQPAKLEDSAVYLCASSPMPGAGANVLTFGAGSRLTVL.

The V and J genes are TRBV9 and TRBJ2-3; D perhaps matches TRBD1 (6 bases). The CDR3 contains 15 residues. In germline, CDR1 is SGDLS, CDR2 YYNGEE. Trimming left V 0 bases short and J 4 bases short, with 12 bases between. CDR3 protein: CASSVGTANSDTQYF. CDR3 bases: TGTGCCAGCAGCGTAGGGACAGCGAATTCAGATACGCAGTATTTT.

The chain carries TRBV5-6 and TRBJ2-1, with D possibly matching TRBD2 (6 bases). The CDR3 runs 14 residues. Germline-derived CDR1 and CDR2 are SGHDT and YYEEEE. V lost 0 bases, J lost 8 bases, and 12 bases lay in between. In DNA, the CDR3 is TGTGCCAGCAGCTTGGGGGGGGTTGGACATGAGCAGTTCTTC. It specifies CASSLGGVGHEQFF.

This clonotype was recorded at least ten times. CDR3 protein: CASFDSAGPGTQYF. For the CDR3, the DNA is TGCGCCAGCTTCGACTCTGCGGGGCCGGGGACCCAGTACTTC. The chain links TRBV5-1 to TRBJ2-5, with D maybe TRBD2 (6 bases). Germline CDR1 is SGHRS and CDR2 is YFSETQ. CDR3 length: 14 residues. V was trimmed by 7 bases and J by 7 bases, leaving 20 bases between them.

CDR3 loop: CASSLARGVDTQYF. The CDR3 DNA is TGTGCCAGCAGCTTAGCACGGGGAGTTGATACGCAGTATTTT. The chain combines TRBV7-2 with TRBJ2-3; a possible D gene is TRBD2 (5 bases). CDR1 is SGHTA and CDR2 is FQGNSA in the germline V gene. Trimming removed 0 bases from V and 6 bases from J, with 10 bases in between. CDR3 length: 14 amino acids.